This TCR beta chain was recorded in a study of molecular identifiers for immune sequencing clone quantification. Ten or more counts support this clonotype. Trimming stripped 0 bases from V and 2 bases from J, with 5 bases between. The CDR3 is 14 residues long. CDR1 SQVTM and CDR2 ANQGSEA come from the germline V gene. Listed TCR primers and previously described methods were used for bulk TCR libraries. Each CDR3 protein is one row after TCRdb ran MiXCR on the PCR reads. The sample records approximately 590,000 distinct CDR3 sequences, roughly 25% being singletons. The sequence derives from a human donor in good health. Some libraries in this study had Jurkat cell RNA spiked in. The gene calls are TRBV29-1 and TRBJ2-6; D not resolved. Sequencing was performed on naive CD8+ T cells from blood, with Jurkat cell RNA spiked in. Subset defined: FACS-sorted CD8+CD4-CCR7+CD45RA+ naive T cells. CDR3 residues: CSVEDPPGANVLTF. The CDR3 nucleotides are TGCAGCGTTGAAGACCCTCCTGGGGCCAACGTCCTGACTTTC.